This TCR beta chain was retrieved from a study of T-cell memory formation after mild COVID-19. Whole-study results and caveats: SARS-CoV-2 specificity of second-wave clones peaking day 37 was unconfirmed. Later expanders leaned CD4+, whereas day 15 to 85 contracting clones were balanced CD4/CD8.

CDR3 length: 15 amino acids. V dropped 0 bases and J dropped 6 bases, with 12 bases sitting between them. Germline CDR1 reads SGHRS; CDR2 reads YFSETQ. This clonotype was recorded at least ten times. Its antigen is as yet unknown. TCRdb itself ran the 5' RACE reads through MiXCR, one entry per CDR3 protein. The sample shows just over 350,000 distinct CDR3 sequences, 13% to 15% of them seen only once. Sample: PBMCs or a T cell subset sorted from them (not recorded which). The origin of this receptor is a man aged 18 to 30 who had mild COVID-19 (a few samples of this study predate the infection). Cell type and time point are not known. The chain recombines TRBV5-1 with TRBJ2-2; tentatively, D is TRBD1 (5 bases). This CDR3 is CASSLDPGLPGELFF. The CDR3 DNA sequence: TGCGCCAGCAGCTTGGATCCAGGGTTGCCCGGGGAGCTGTTTTTT.